This TCR beta chain came from a study of blood T cell repertoires in COVID-19. Study as a whole: Collection of acute and convalescent COVID-19 samples took place in the United States, Italy and Spain. The analysed material was cDNA or gDNA that came from T cells, B-cell-depleted T cells, or PBMCs.

Authors' methods: Amplification from reference gene primers served as the basis for estimated nucleated cell counts. Profiled with immunoSEQ multiplex PCR; TCRdb holds only in-frame clones, not every one. That table furnishes V, J and clone size, whereas the DNA furnished D and trimming. The sample includes about 100,000 clones, 80% seen only once; the top ten take 31%. V was pared by 0 bases and J by 7 bases, with 10 bases of the junction left unmatched. The CDR3 length is 16 residues. The germline V gene has CDR1 SGHRS and CDR2 YFSETQ. Sequencing input: peripheral blood. The V and J genes are TRBV5-1 and TRBJ2-3, with 8 bases that match TRBD2. The sequence was obtained from a man between 65 and 85 years old with active or convalescent COVID-19. The CDR3 here is CASSLGPGRGDNTQYF. For the CDR3, the DNA is TGCGCCAGCAGCTTGGGGCCGGGGCGGGGGGACAATACGCAGTATTTT.